Below are 20 T cell receptor beta chains sequenced from a single sample in a study of blood T cell repertoires in COVID-19. TCRdb keeps only in-frame clones here, not all; method: immunoSEQ multiplex PCR. The table records roughly 17,000 clones, 80% to 90% of them present only once. The sequenced sample was peripheral blood. The origin of the receptors is a human donor with active COVID-19. The donor label of this sample is uncertain.

This clone was seen once. The genes are TRBV5-1 and TRBJ2-3, with TRBD1 identical over 9 bases. The germline V gene encodes CDR1 SGHRS and CDR2 YFSETQ. The CDR3 extends over 16 amino acids. With V trimmed by 4 bases and J by 6 bases, 12 bases remained unmatched. CDR3 nucleotides: TGCGCCAGCAGCACCCAGGGACAGGGTGGGGACGATACGCAGTATTTT. Amino acids: CASSTQGQGGDDTQYF.

This sequence joins TRBV9 and TRBJ1-1; possible D gene TRBD1, 5 bases. The CDR3 runs 14 residues. Trimming removed 4 bases from V and 4 bases from J, with 14 bases in between. CDR1 and CDR2 from the germline V gene are SGDLS and YYNGEE. Here the CDR3 reads CASSPRATGTEAFF. In DNA form, the CDR3 reads TGTGCCAGCAGCCCCAGGGCAACGGGCACTGAAGCTTTCTTT.

The chain uses TRBV6-2 or TRBV6-3 and TRBJ2-3, with a weak D call TRBD2 (6 bases). This CDR3 is built from 12 residues. Germline V gene sequence: CDR1 MNHEY, CDR2 SVGEGT. V was cut by 0 bases and J by 14 bases, with 12 bases left in between. CDR3 coding DNA: TGTGCCAGCAGTTACTCGACCGGGAGTCGGTATTTT. It yields the protein CASSYSTGSRYF.

This chain links TRBV9 with TRBJ2-1; TRBD1 aligns across 11 bases. Germline V gene sequence: CDR1 SGDLS, CDR2 YYNGEE. This CDR3 has 17 amino acids. V lost 4 bases and J lost 8; bases outside the gene matches: 14. CDR3 protein: CASSYILGQGAGDEQFF. The CDR3 nucleotides read TGTGCCAGCAGCTACATTCTAGGACAGGGGGCGGGTGATGAGCAGTTCTTC.

The V call is TRBV14, the J call TRBJ1-1; the D gene is possibly TRBD1 (6 bases). Trimming shortened V by 0 bases and J by 5 bases, and 16 bases separated the two germline ends. Germline CDR1 reads SGHDN; CDR2 reads FVKESK. There are 16 residues in the CDR3. The CDR3 DNA sequence: TGTGCCAGCAGCCAAGATACATGGGGGGGCGGGACTGAAGCTTTCTTT. This encodes CASSQDTWGGGTEAFF.

The rearrangement joins TRBV9 to TRBJ1-5; 9 bases line up with TRBD1. Germline V gene lookup returns CDR1 SGDLS and CDR2 YYNGEE. V dropped 0 bases and J dropped 6; count of bases not matched to a gene: 4. CDR3 length equals 15 residues. This CDR3 is CASSVGDRESQPQHF. The CDR3 bases are TGTGCCAGCAGCGTAGGGGACAGGGAGAGTCAGCCCCAGCATTTT.

The chain employs TRBV12-5 and TRBJ1-5; TRBD1 agrees at 8 bases. Germline V gene data show CDR1 as LGHNT and CDR2 as FRNRAP. Trimming cost V 5 bases and J 0 bases; bases outside gene matches: 3. The CDR3 totals 15 residues. In DNA, the CDR3 is TGTGCTAGTGGTCGACAGGGGAATAGCAATCAGCCCCAGCATTTT. Translated, it gives CASGRQGNSNQPQHF.

The chain combines TRBV5-6 with TRBJ2-1; 10 bases map to TRBD2. The CDR3 contains 15 residues. Germline V gives CDR1 SGHDT, CDR2 YYEEEE. The V gene end was trimmed by 5 bases and the J gene end by 4 bases; junction bases not matched to a gene: 6. CDR3 sequence reads: CASRERGGAYNEQFF. The CDR3 DNA follows: TGTGCCAGCAGGGAGCGGGGGGGCGCTTACAATGAGCAGTTCTTC.

The chain employs TRBV7-2 and TRBJ1-1, with 9 bases lining up with TRBD1. CDR1 is SGHTA and CDR2 is FQGNSA in the germline V gene. With V trimmed by 1 base and J by 12 bases, 6 bases remained unmatched. The CDR3 is 13 amino acids. The CDR3 loop is CASSLDRTGVTFF. The CDR3 coding sequence is TGTGCCAGCAGCTTAGATCGGACAGGGGTAACTTTCTTT.

Comments on this clone: Other DNA sequences in the sample encode the same CDR3. This chain uses TRBV3-1 (or the pseudogene TRBV3-2) with TRBJ2-3; a possible D gene is TRBD2 (6 bases). In germline, CDR1 is LGHDT, CDR2 YNNKEL (reference sequence). Trimming stripped 3 bases from V and 1 base from J, with 14 bases between. The CDR3 is 16 residues long. CDR3 DNA sequence: TGTGCCAGCAGCCACCGTAGAGGAGGGGGCACAGATACGCAGTATTTT. Translating it yields CASSHRRGGGTDTQYF.

The V and J genes are TRBV10-2 and TRBJ2-3; TRBD2 aligns across 11 bases. CDR3 size: 15 residues. Trimming at V came to 6 bases and at J to 5 bases, leaving 7 bases not matched to a gene. Germline V CDR1 and CDR2: WSHSY, SAAADI. This CDR3 reads CASSISSGGQDTQYF. Written as DNA, the CDR3 is TGCGCCAGCAGCATATCTAGCGGGGGGCAAGATACGCAGTATTTT.

The chain carries TRBV21-1 and TRBJ1-4; the D call in the table, TRBD1, was not verified against the DNA. TRBV21-1 is shown as a pseudogene. The CDR3 contains 16 residues. The CDR3 DNA reads TGTGCCAGCAGCAAAGAAGAACAGGGGGCGCGGAAAAAACTGTTTTTT. This gives the protein CASSKEEQGARKKLFF.

This chain joins TRBV4-2 and TRBJ1-1; 7 bases align to TRBD1. V dropped 6 bases and J dropped 1; count of bases not matched to a gene: 11. CDR1 and CDR2 (germline): LGHNA, YNFKEQ. The CDR3 covers 16 residues. The CDR3: CASRWQAGGGNTEAFF. Written as DNA, the CDR3 is TGTGCCAGCAGATGGCAGGCAGGGGGTGGGAACACTGAAGCTTTCTTT.

The chain recombines TRBV5-6 with TRBJ2-7, with TRBD1 identical over 9 bases. There are 14 residues in the CDR3. Germline V gene lookup returns CDR1 SGHDT and CDR2 YYEEEE. V trimming: 4 bases; J trimming: 5 bases; junction bases outside the gene matches: 7. The CDR3 spells CASSTWTGEHEQYF. CDR3 nucleotides: TGTGCCAGCAGCACCTGGACAGGGGAACACGAGCAGTACTTC. Full variable domain (outside the CDR3, taken from reference TRBV5-6 and TRBJ2-7): DAGVTQSPTHLIKTRGQQVTLRCSPKSGHDTVSWYQQALGQGPQFIFQYYEEEERQRGNFPDRFSGHQFPNYSSELNVNALLLGDSALYLCASSTWTGEHEQYFGPGTRLTVT.

This chain connects TRBV9 to TRBJ2-3; 8 positions agree with TRBD2. After removal of 3 bases from V and 4 bases from J, the junction contained 7 bases not matched to a gene. Germline V gives CDR1 SGDLS, CDR2 YYNGEE. This CDR3 region has 15 residues. The CDR3 DNA follows: TGTGCCAGCAGCGCGGGGGGGGCTGGGGCAGATACGCAGTATTTT. Translated, it gives CASSAGGAGADTQYF.

V is TRBV5-6 and J is TRBJ1-1; no definite D call. The CDR3 extends over 9 amino acids. Looked up from germline, CDR1 is SGHDT and CDR2 is YYEEEE. Trimming removed 6 bases at V and 11 bases at J, with 8 bases between. CDR3 in amino acids: CASKPPAFF. CDR3 DNA sequence: TGTGCCAGCAAGCCGCCGGCTTTCTTT.

This clone was counted only a few times. The rearrangement links TRBV6-2 or TRBV6-3 to TRBJ1-2, with D perhaps matching TRBD1 (6 bases). The CDR3 consists of 14 residues. The germline gives CDR1 MNHEY, CDR2 SVGEGT. V shed 5 bases and J shed 2 bases, with 12 bases lying between them. The CDR3: CASSLRQANYGYTF. CDR3 sequence (DNA): TGTGCCAGCAGTCTTCGACAGGCGAACTATGGCTACACCTTC.

This clone is judged medium-sized. This sequence joins TRBV6-5 and TRBJ2-1; TRBD1 aligns across 7 bases. With 0 bases clipped from V and 5 bases from J, the junction kept 4 bases outside the gene matches. CDR1 is MNHEY, CDR2 SVGAGI, per germline. CDR3 length: 15 residues. The CDR3, as DNA: TGTGCCAGCAGTTACTCGGCCAGGGGGAACAATGAGCAGTTCTTC. Its protein is CASSYSARGNNEQFF.

The chain recombines TRBV6-2 or TRBV6-3 with TRBJ2-7, with TRBD1 identical over 7 bases. The V gene's germline CDR1 is MNHEY and CDR2 SVGEGT. CDR3 length: 16 amino acids. The trim removed 2 bases at V and 2 bases at J, leaving 9 bases unmatched. In DNA form, the CDR3 reads TGTGCCAGCAGTTACAAAGGGGGACAGACAACCTACGAGCAGTACTTC. It codes for CASSYKGGQTTYEQYF.

This chain connects TRBV7-8 to TRBJ1-1, with a weak D call TRBD1 (5 bases). With 2 bases removed from V and 1 base from J, the gap between germline ends came to 11 bases. Germline values: CDR1 SGHVS, CDR2 FQNEAQ. The length of the CDR3 is 15 residues. The CDR3 region is CASSLTTRANTEAFF. CDR3 nucleotides: TGTGCCAGCAGCTTAACGACCAGGGCGAACACTGAAGCTTTCTTT.